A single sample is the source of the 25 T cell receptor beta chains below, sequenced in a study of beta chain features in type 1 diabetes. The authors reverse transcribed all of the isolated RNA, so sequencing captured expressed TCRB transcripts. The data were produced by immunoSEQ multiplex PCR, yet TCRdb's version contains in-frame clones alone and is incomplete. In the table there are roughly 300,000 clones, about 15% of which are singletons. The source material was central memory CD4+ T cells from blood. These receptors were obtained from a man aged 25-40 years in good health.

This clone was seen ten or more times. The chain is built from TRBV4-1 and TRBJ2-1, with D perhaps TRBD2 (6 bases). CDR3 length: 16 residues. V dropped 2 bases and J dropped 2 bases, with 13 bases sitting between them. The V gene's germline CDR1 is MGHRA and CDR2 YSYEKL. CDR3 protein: CASSQLSGLAYNEQFF. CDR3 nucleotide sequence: TGCGCCAGCAGCCAACTTTCGGGACTCGCCTACAATGAGCAGTTCTTC.

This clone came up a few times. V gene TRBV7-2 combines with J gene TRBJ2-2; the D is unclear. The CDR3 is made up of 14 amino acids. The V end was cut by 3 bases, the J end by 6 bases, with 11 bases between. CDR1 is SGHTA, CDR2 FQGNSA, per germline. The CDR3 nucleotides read TGTGCCAGCAGCTTCCGCAATGGGGCCGGGGAGCTGTTTTTT. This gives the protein CASSFRNGAGELFF.

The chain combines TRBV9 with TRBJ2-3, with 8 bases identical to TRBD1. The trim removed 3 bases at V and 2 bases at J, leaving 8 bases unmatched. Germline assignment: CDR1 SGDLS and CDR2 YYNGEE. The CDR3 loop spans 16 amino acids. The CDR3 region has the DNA TGTGCCAGCAGCGCCACGGACAGGGTGAACACAGATACGCAGTATTTT. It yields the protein CASSATDRVNTDTQYF.

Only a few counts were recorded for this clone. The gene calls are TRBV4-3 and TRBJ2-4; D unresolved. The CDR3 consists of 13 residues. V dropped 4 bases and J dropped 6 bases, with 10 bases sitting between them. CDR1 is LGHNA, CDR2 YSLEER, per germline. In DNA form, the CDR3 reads TGCGCCAGCAGCCCTAAAAAAGGAAACATTCAGTACTTC. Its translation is CASSPKKGNIQYF.

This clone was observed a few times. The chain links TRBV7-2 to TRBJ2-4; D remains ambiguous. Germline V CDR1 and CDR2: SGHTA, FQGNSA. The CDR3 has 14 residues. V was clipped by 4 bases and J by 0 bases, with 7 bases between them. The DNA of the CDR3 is TGTGCCAGCAGCTCCTCGGTAGCCAAAAACATTCAGTACTTC. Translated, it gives CASSSSVAKNIQYF.

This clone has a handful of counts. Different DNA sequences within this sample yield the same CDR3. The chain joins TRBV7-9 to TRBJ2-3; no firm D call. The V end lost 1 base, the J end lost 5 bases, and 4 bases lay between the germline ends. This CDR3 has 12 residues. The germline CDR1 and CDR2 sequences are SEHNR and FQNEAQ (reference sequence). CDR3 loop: CASSLVEDTQYF. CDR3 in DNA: TGTGCCAGCAGCTTAGTCGAAGATACGCAGTATTTT. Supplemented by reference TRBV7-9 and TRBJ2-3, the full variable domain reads DTGVSQNPRHKITKRGQNVTFRCDPISEHNRLYWYRQTLGQGPEFLTYFQNEAQLEKSRLLSDRFSAERPKGSFSTLEIQRTEQGDSAMYLCASSLVEDTQYFGPGTRLTVL.

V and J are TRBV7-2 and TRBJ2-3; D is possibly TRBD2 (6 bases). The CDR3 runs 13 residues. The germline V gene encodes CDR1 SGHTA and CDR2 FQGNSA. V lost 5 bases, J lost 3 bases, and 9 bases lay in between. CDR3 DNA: TGTGCCAGCAGCACGGGACTTACAGATACGCAGTATTTT. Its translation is CASSTGLTDTQYF.

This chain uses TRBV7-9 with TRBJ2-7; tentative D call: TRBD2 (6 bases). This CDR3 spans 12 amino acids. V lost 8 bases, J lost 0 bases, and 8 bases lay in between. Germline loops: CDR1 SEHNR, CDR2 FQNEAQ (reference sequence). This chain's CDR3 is CASRGSSYEQYF. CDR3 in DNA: TGTGCCAGCCGGGGGTCCTCCTACGAGCAGTACTTC.

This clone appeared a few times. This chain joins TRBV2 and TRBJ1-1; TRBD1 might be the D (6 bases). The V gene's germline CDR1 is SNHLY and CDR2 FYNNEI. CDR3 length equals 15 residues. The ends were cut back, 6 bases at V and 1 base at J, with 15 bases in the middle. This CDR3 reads CASSRSRGENTEAFF. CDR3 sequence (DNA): TGTGCCAGCAGCCGGTCCAGGGGCGAGAACACTGAAGCTTTCTTT.

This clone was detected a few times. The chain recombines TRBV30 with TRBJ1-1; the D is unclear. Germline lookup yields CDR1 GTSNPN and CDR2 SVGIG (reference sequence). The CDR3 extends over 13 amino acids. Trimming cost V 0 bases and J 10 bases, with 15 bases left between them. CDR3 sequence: CAWSVGQSARAFF. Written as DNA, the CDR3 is TGTGCCTGGAGTGTGGGTCAGAGTGCGCGAGCTTTCTTT.

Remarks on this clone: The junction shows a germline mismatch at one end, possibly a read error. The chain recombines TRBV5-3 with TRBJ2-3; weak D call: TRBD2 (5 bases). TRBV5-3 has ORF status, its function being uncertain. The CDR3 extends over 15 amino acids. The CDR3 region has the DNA TGTGCCAGCAGCTTAACGGACCTCGGGGCAGATACGCAGTATTTT. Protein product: CASSLTDLGADTQYF.

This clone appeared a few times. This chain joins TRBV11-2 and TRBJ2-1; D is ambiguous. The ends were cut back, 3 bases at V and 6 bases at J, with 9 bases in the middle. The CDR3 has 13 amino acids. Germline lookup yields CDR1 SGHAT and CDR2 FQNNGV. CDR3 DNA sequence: TGTGCCAGCAGCTTCCAGCTTACCAATGAGCAGTTCTTC. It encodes CASSFQLTNEQFF.

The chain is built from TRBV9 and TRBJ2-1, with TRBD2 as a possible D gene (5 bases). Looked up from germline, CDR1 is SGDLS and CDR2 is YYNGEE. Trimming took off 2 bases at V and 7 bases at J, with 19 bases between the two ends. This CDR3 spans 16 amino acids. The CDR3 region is CASSVTDQVSGNEQFF. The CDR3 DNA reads TGTGCCAGCAGCGTGACGGACCAAGTTTCGGGGAATGAGCAGTTCTTC.

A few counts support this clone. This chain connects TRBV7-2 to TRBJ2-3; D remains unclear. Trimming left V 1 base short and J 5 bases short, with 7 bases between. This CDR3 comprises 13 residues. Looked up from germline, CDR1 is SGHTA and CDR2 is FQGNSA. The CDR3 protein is CASSLGVKDTQYF. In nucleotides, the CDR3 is TGTGCCAGCAGCTTAGGCGTAAAAGATACGCAGTATTTT.

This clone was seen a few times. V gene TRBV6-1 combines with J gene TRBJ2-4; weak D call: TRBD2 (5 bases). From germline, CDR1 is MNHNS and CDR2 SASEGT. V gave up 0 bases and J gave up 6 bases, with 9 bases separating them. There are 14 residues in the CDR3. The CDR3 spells CASSEAVGGNIQYF. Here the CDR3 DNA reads TGTGCCAGCAGTGAAGCAGTCGGAGGAAACATTCAGTACTTC.

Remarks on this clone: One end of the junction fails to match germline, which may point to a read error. The CDR3 reads CASSQGLAAIETQYF. CDR3 sequence (DNA): TGCGCCAGCAGCCAAGGACTAGCGGCCATAGAGACCCAGTACTTC. The chain uses TRBV7-7 and TRBJ2-5, with 10 positions matching TRBD2. The CDR3 spans 15 residues. CDR1 and CDR2 (germline): SSHAT, FNYEAQ (reference sequence).

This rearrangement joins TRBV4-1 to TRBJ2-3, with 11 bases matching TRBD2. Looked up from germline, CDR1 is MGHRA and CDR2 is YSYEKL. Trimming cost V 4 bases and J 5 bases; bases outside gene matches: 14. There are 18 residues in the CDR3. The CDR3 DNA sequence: TGCGCCAGCAGCCCGACGCGCGGGTTAGCGGGGGGGCAAGATACGCAGTATTTT. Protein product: CASSPTRGLAGGQDTQYF.

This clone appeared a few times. The CDR3 protein is CARGRSNRGETQYF. CDR3 coding DNA: TGTGCCAGGGGAAGATCCAACAGGGGAGAGACCCAGTACTTC. V and J are TRBV9 and TRBJ2-5; 7 nucleotides line up with TRBD1. Germline CDR1 SGDLS, CDR2 YYNGEE. V was clipped by 8 bases and J by 4 bases; unmatched bases: 11. The CDR3 runs 14 residues.

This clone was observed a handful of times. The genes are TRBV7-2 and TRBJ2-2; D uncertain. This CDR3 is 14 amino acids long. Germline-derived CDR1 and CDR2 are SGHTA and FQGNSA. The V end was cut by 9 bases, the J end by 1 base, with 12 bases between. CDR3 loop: CASRPAVNTGELFF. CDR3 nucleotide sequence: TGTGCCAGTAGGCCCGCGGTGAACACCGGGGAGCTGTTTTTT.

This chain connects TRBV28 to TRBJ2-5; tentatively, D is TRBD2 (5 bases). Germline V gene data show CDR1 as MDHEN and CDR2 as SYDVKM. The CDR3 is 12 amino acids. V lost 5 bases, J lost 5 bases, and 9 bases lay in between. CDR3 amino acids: CASSVSGETQYF. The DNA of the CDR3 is TGTGCCAGCAGTGTGTCGGGGGAGACCCAGTACTTC. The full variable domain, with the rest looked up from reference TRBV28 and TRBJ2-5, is DVKVTQSSRYLVKRTGEKVFLECVQDMDHENMFWYRQDPGLGLRLIYFSYDVKMKEKGDIPEGYSVSREKKERFSLILESASTNQTSMYLCASSVSGETQYFGPGTRLLVL.

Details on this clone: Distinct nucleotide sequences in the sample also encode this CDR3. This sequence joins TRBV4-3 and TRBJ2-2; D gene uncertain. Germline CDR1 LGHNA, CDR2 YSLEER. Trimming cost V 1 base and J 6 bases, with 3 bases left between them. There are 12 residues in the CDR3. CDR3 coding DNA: TGCGCCAGCAGCCAAGGGCCCGGGGAGCTGTTTTTT. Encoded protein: CASSQGPGELFF.

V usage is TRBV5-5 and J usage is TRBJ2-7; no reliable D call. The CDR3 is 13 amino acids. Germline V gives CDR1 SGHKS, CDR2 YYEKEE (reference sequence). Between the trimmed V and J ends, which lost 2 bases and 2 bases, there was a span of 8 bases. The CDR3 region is CASSFSQPYEQYV. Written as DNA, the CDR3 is TGTGCCAGCAGCTTCAGCCAGCCCTACGAGCAGTACGTC.

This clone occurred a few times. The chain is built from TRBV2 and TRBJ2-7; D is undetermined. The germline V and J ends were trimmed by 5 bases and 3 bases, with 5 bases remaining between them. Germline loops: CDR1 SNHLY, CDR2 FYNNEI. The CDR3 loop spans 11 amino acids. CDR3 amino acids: CASSPGYEQYF. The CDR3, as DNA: TGTGCCAGCAGTCCGGGCTACGAGCAGTACTTC.

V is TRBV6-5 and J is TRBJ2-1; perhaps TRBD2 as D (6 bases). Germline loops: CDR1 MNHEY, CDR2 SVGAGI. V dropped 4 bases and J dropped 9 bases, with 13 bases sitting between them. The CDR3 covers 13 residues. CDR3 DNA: TGTGCCAGCAGTTTGGGCGGGACTGTTGAGCAGTTCTTC. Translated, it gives CASSLGGTVEQFF.

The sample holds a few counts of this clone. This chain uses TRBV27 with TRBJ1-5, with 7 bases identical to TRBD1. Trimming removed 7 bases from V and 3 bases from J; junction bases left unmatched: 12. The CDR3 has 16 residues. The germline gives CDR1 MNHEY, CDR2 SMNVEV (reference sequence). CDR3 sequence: CASIHNGTVNNQPQHF. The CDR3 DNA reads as TGTGCCAGCATTCATAACGGGACAGTTAACAATCAGCCCCAGCATTTT.